This TCR beta chain emerged from a study of long-term antiretroviral therapy in people with HIV (dated by TCRdb to between 2021 and 2023). Study-wide context: Collection of the earliest samples took place about a decade ahead of the 2015 WHO recommendation for immediate ART, at a time when ART was typically delayed until CD4 counts fell. A retrospective serial study tested whether changes in peripheral blood TRB repertoire composition and diversity were associated with ART initiation and durable HIV suppression. From a few dozen adults with confirmed HIV infection, the cohort provided some 200 cryopreserved PBMC samples, gathered serially across a mean of about six years (range 1-12). Eleven of the 30 participants with HIV were female. No cross-contamination during QIAcube processing turned up in test extractions that ran a monoclonal T-cell line alongside approximately 35 polyclonal samples.

To be included, a participant needed at least one PBMC sample from before ART initiation plus at least two post-ART samples. Every participant with HIV received treatment in the United States of America. Cryopreserved samples of about 0.95-11 million PBMC were thawed and washed before DNA extraction. At the time of the earliest PBMC sample, participants with HIV were aged between roughly 20 and 60 years. PBMC samples were contributed by each participant from 1-4 timepoints before ART initiation and 2-8 timepoints after ART initiation, with a median of 7 samples. For every participant, serial HIV viral load, CD4+ T-cell count, ART history and demographic data were obtained. A Qiagen kit on a QIAcube was used to extract genomic DNA from unsorted PBMC, with samples processed in batches of 12. A remark on this clone: Its target antigen remains unknown. No much larger clone exists at a distance of one base, and base qualities are not known.

V loses 5 bases of germline sequence and J loses 0 bases, and the interval between the two ends is 13 bases. Including the terminal cysteine and phenylalanine, the CDR3 comprises 15 residues. Only CDR3 DNA remains: 45 bases, in frame from the first base. CDR1 SGHVS and CDR2 FQNEAQ were looked up in the germline V gene. The paper's findings and limits, for the study overall: The samples span the years 2004 to 2017, and the ART regimens used may be less effective than current regimens. CDR3 length ranges in HIV repertoires were narrower than in controls, and network structure suggested an antigen-experienced repertoire with only a slight naive shift after ART. Limited PBMC availability meant only the TCR beta chain was sequenced, without alpha chain pairing. Because cell numbers in pre-ART samples were limited, unsorted PBMC were profiled instead of sorted CD4+ and CD8+ T cells. Inferences about post-ART repertoire changes were limited because no data were available on ART adherence, viral resistance or therapy changes. Expanded TRB clones identified before ART initiation dominated the repertoire across all time points, though the dominance fluctuated and decreased in many PLHIV after ART. ART initiation was associated with a significant increase in TRB diversity, but diversity stayed significantly below transplant donor controls even after long-term ART.

The immunoSEQ hsTCRB v3.0 assay was used at survey level resolution for TRB variable region sequencing. A depth of about 35,000-55,000 T-cell genomes per sample was targeted for TRB sequencing. TRB libraries were pooled and sequenced on an Illumina MiSeq using a v3 150-cycle kit. Turning to the authors' computational methods: Repertoire analysis was run in R within a reproducible Nextflow workflow that covered QC, data transformation and analysis. LymphoSeq2, an R package for exploring AIRR-Seq data, was used to implement custom analyses. Several samples yielding fewer than 5000 total TRB sequences were excluded, leaving over 150 analyzed HIV repertoires. Of the 188 retained HIV repertoires, over 55 were collected before and around 130 after ART initiation. Each repertoire was downsampled to 5000 TRB nucleotide sequences, and summary statistics were averaged across 100 downsampling iterations. TRB sequences were retained for analysis only if CDR3 regions of at least seven amino acids were present. Diversity was measured with a Shannon entropy-derived clonality score and the Gini coefficient. In the repertoire networks, any two of the top 5000 CDR3 amino acid sequences were connected whenever the two sequences differed by an edit distance of one. For TRB CDR3 amino acid sequences, antigen specificity groups and MHC restriction were predicted with GLIPH2. Known CMV, EBV, HIV or tissue antigen associations were flagged by matching CDR3 amino acid sequences against VDJdb and McPAS-TCR. Pre-ART, post-ART and control groups were compared with Wilcoxon signed-rank tests and Holm-Bonferroni correction. This immuneACCESS table, as held by TCRdb, lists in-frame sequences with V and J called but not all clones. Of the missing ones, under half trace to an unresolved V gene in checked studies; the others have no known cause. Clone size and V and J calls were adopted from that table, with D and trimming inferred from the DNA. The sample includes fewer than 40,000 clones, with about four fifths observed a single time. The ten largest clones take up 3.2% of the sample.

The chain is made from TRBV7-8 and TRBJ1-2; no D segment can be confidently identified. This TCR came from a man younger than 30 with HIV. The source was unsorted PBMCs, collected 1.9 years after starting antiretroviral therapy. The DNA sequence reads TGTGCCAGCAGCCTTAGCGGATTTGCTAACTATGGCTACACCTTC. Translated, it gives CASSLSGFANYGYTF.